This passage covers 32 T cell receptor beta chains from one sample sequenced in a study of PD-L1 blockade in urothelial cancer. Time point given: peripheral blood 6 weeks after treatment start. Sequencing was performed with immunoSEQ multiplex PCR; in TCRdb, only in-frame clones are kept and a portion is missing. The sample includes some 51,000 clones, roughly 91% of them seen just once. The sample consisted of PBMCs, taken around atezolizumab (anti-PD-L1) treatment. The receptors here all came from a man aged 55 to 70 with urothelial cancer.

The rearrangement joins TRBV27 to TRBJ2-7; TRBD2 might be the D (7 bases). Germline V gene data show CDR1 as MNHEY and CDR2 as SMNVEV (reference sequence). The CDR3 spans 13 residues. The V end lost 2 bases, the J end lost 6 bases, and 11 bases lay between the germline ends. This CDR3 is CASSLNGGREQYF. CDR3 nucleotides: TGTGCCAGCAGTTTAAACGGGGGGCGCGAGCAGTACTTC.

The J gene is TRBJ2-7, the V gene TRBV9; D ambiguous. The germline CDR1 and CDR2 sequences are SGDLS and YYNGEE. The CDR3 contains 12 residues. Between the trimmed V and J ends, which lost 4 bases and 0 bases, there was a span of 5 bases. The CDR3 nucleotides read TGTGCCAGCAGCCGCGGCTCCTACGAGCAGTACTTC. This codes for CASSRGSYEQYF.

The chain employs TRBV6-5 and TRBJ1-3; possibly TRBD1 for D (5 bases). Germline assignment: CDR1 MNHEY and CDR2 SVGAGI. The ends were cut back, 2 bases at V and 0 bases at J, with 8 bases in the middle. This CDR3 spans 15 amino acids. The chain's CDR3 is CASSYRQSSGNTIYF. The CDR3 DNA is TGTGCCAGCAGTTACCGACAGAGCTCTGGAAACACCATATATTTT.

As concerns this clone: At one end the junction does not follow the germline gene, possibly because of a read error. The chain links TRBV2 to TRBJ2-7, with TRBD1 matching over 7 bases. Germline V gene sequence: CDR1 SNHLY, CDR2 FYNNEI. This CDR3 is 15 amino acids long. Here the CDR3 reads CASRELAGGKGEQYF. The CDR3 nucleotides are TGTGCCAGCCGTGAACTGGCAGGGGGAAAAGGCGAGCAGTACTTC.

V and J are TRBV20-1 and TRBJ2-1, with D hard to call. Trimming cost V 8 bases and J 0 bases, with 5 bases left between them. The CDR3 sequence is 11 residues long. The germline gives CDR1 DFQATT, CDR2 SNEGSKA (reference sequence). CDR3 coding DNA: TGCAGTCTCAGCTCCTACAATGAGCAGTTCTTC. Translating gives CSLSSYNEQFF.

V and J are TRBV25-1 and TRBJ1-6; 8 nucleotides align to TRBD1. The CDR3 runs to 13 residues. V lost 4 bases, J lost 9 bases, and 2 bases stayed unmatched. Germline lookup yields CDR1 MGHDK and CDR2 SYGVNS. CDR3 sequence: CASSGTGFSPLHF. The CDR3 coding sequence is TGTGCCAGCAGTGGGACAGGGTTTTCACCCCTCCACTTT.

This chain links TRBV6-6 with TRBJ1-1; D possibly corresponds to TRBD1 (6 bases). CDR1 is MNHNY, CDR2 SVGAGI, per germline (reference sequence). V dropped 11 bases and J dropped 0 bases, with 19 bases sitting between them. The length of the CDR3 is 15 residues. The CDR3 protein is CASRGQRILNTEAFF. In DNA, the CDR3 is TGTGCCTCGCGAGGACAGCGGATTTTGAACACTGAAGCTTTCTTT.

CDR3 nucleotide sequence: TGCGCCAGCAGCTTGGCCGGTGGCGGGGTTCACACAGATACGCAGTATTTT. Translation: CASSLAGGGVHTDTQYF. This chain uses TRBV5-1 with TRBJ2-3, with a possible D match to TRBD2 (6 bases). CDR3 length: 17 residues. V lost 0 bases and J 2 bases, leaving 16 bases between the germline ends. Germline CDR1 is SGHRS and CDR2 is YFSETQ.

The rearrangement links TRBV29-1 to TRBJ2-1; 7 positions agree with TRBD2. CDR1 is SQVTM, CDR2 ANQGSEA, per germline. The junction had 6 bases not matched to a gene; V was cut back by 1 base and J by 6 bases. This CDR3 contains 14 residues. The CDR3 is CSVEGGRAPNEQFF. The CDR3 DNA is TGCAGCGTTGAAGGGGGGAGGGCTCCCAATGAGCAGTTCTTC.

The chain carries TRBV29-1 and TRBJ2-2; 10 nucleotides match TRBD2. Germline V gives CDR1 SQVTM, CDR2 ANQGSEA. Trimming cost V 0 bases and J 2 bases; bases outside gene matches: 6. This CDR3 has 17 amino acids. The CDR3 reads CSVEEWLAGGNTGELFF. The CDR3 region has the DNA TGCAGCGTTGAAGAATGGTTAGCGGGAGGCAACACCGGGGAGCTGTTTTTT.

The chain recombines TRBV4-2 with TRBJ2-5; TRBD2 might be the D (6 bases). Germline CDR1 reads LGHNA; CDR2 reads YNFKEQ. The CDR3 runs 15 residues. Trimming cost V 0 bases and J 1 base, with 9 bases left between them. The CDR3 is CASSQEGGRQETQYF. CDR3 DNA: TGTGCCAGCAGCCAAGAGGGGGGACGCCAAGAGACCCAGTACTTC.

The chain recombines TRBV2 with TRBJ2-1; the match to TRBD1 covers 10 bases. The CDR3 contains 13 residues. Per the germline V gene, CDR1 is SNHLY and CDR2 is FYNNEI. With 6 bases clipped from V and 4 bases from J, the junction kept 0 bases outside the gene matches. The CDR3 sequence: CASRGQGYNEQFF. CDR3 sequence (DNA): TGTGCCAGCAGGGGACAGGGGTACAATGAGCAGTTCTTC. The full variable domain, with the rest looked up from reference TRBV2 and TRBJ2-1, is EPEVTQTPSHQVTQMGQEVILRCVPISNHLYFYWYRQILGQKVEFLVSFYNNEISEKSEIFDDQFSVERPDGSNFTLKIRSTKLEDSAMYFCASRGQGYNEQFFGPGTRLTVL.

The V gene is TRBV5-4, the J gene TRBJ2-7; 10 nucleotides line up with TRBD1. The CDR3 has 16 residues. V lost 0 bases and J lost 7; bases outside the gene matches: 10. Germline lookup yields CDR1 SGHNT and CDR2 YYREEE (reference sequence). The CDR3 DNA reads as TGTGCCAGCAGCTTGGGACAGGGGGCCCGCCTGGGGGAGCAGTACTTC. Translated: CASSLGQGARLGEQYF.

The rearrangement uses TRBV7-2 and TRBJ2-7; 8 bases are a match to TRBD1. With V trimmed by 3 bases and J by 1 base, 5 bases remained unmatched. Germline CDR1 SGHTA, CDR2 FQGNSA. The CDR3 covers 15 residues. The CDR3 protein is CASSFSTGASYEQYF. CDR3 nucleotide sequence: TGTGCCAGCAGCTTTTCGACAGGGGCGTCCTACGAGCAGTACTTC.

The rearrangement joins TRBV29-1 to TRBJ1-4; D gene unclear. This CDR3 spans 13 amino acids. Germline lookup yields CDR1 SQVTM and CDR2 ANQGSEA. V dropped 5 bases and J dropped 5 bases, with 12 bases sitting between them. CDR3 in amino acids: CSVRSSANEKLFF. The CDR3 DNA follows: TGCAGCGTTCGGAGCAGCGCGAATGAAAAACTGTTTTTT.

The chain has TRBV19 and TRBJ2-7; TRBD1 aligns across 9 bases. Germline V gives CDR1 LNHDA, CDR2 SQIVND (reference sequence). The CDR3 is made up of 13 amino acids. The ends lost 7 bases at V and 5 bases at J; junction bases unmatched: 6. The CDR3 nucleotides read TGTGCCAGTACCGCGACAGGGGGTAACGAGCAGTACTTC. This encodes CASTATGGNEQYF.

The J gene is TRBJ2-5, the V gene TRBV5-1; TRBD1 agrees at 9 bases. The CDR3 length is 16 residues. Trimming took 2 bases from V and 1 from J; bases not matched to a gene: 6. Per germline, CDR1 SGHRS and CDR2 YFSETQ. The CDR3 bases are TGCGCCAGCAGCTTAAACACAGGGGGCCCCCAAGAGACCCAGTACTTC. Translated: CASSLNTGGPQETQYF.

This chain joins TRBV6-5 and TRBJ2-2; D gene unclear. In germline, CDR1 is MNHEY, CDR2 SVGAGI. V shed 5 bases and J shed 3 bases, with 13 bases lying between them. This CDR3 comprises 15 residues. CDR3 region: CASSHRRSYTGELFF. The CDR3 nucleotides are TGTGCCAGCAGTCACCGTCGGTCCTACACCGGGGAGCTGTTTTTT.

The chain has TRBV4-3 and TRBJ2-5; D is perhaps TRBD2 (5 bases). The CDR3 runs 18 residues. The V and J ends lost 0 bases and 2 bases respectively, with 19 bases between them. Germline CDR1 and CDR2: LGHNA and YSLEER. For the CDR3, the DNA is TGCGCCAGCAGCCAAGACACCCCGAGCGGACGACCGCAAGAGACCCAGTACTTC. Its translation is CASSQDTPSGRPQETQYF.

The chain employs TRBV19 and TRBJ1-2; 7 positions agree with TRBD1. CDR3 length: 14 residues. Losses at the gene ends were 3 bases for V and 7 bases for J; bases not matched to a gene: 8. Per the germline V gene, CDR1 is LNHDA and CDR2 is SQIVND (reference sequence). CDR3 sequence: CASSIPGTARGYTF. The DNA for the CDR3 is TGTGCCAGTAGTATTCCCGGGACAGCTCGTGGCTACACCTTC.

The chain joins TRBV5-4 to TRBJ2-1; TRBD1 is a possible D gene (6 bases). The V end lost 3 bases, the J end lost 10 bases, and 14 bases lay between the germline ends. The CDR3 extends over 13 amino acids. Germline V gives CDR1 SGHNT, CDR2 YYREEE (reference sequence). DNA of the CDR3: TGTGCCAGCAGCTCGGACAGCCTTCGGGAGCAGTTCTTC. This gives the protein CASSSDSLREQFF.

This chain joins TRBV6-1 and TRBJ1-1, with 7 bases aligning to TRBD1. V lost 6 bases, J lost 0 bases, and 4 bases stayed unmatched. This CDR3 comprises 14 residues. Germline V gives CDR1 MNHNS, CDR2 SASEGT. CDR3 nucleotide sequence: TGTGCCAGCAGAAGACAGGGTTTGAACACTGAAGCTTTCTTT. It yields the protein CASRRQGLNTEAFF.

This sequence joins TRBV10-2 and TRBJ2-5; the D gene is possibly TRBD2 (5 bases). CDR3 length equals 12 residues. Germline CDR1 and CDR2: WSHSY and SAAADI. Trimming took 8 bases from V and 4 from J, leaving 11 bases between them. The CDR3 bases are TGCGCCAGCTCCCGAGGGCGAGAGACCCAGTACTTC. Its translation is CASSRGRETQYF.

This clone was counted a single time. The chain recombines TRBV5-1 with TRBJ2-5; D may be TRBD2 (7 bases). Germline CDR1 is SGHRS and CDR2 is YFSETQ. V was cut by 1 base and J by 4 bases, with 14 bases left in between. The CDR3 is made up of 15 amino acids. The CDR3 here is CASSLWGGQLETQYF. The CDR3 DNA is TGCGCCAGCAGCTTGTGGGGGGGGCAGTTAGAGACCCAGTACTTC. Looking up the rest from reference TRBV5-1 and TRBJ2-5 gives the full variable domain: KAGVTQTPRYLIKTRGQQVTLSCSPISGHRSVSWYQQTPGQGLQFLFEYFSETQRNKGNFPGRFSGRQFSNSRSEMNVSTLELGDSALYLCASSLWGGQLETQYFGPGTRLLVL.

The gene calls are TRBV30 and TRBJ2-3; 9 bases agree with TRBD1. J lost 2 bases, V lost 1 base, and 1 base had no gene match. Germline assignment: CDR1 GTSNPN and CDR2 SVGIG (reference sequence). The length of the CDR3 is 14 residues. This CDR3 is CAWSGQGVTDTQYF. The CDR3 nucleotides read TGTGCCTGGAGTGGACAGGGGGTCACAGATACGCAGTATTTT.

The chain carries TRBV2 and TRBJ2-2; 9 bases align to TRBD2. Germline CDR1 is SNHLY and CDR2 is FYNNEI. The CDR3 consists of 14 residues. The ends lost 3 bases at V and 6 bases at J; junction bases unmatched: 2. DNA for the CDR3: TGTGCCAGCAGTGATGTAGCGGGGGCCGGGGAGCTGTTTTTT. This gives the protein CASSDVAGAGELFF.

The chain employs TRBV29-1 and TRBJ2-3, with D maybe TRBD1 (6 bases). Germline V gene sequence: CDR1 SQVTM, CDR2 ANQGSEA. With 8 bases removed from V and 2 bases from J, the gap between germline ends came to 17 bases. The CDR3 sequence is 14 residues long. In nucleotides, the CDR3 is TGCAGCACTCAACAGGGTTCGAACACAGATACGCAGTATTTT. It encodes CSTQQGSNTDTQYF.

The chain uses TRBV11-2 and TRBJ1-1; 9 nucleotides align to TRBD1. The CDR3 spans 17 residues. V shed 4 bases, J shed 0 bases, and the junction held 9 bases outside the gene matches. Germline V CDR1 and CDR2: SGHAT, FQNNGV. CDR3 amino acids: CASSSTRDRDMNTEAFF. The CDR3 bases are TGTGCCAGCAGCTCGACCCGGGACAGGGACATGAACACTGAAGCTTTCTTT. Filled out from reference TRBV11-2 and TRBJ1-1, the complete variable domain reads EAGVAQSPRYKIIEKRQSVAFWCNPISGHATLYWYQQILGQGPKLLIQFQNNGVVDDSQLPKDRFSAERLKGVDSTLKIQPAKLEDSAVYLCASSSTRDRDMNTEAFFGQGTRLTVV.

Written as DNA, the CDR3 is TGTGCCAGCAGCGTGGACAGGGGGCCTGGAAACACCATATATTTT. Protein sequence: CASSVDRGPGNTIYF. The V gene is TRBV7-8, the J gene TRBJ1-3; 11 bases align to TRBD1. Germline CDR1 and CDR2: SGHVS and FQNEAQ. This CDR3 is built from 15 residues. V gave up 5 bases and J gave up 2 bases; unmatched junction bases: 2.

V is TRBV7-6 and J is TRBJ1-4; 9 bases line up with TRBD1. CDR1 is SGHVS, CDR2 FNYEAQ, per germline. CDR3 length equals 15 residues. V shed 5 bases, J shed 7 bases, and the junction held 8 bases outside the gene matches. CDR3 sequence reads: CASSPTGGRGEKLFF. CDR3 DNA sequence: TGTGCCAGCAGCCCAACAGGGGGCCGGGGTGAAAAACTGTTTTTT.

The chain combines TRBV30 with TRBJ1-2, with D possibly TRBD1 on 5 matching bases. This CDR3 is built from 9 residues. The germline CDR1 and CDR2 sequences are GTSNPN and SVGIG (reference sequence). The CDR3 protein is CAMGGGYTF. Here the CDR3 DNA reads TGTGCTATGGGGGGTGGCTACACCTTC.

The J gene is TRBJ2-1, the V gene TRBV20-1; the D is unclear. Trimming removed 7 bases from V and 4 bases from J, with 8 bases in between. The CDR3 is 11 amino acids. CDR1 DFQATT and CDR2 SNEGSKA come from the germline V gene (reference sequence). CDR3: CSGSRYNEQFF. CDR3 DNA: TGCAGTGGGTCGCGATACAATGAGCAGTTCTTC.